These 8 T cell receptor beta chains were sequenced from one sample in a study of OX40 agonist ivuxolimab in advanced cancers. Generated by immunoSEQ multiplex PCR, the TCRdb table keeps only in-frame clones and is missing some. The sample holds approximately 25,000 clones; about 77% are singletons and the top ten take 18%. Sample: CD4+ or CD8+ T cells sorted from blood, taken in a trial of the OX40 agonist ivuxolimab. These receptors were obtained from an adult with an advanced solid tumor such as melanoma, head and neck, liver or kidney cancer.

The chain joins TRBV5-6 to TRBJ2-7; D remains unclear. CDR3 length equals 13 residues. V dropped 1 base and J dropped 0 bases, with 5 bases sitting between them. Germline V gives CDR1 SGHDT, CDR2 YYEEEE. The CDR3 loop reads CASSLISSYEQYF. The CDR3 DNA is TGTGCCAGCAGCTTGATTAGCTCCTACGAGCAGTACTTC.

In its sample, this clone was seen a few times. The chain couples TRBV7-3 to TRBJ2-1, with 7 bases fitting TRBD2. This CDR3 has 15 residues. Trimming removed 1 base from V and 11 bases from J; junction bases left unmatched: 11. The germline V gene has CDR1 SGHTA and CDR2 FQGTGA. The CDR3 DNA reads TGTGCCAGCAGCTTAAGTTCTAGCGGCCAAATGAAGCAGTTCTTC. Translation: CASSLSSSGQMKQFF.

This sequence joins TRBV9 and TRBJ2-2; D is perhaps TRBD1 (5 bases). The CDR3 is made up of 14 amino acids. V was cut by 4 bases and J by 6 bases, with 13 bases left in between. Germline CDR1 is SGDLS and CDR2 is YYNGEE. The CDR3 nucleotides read TGTGCCAGCAGCTCCCTCAGGGTCTCCGGGGAGCTGTTTTTT. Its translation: CASSSLRVSGELFF.

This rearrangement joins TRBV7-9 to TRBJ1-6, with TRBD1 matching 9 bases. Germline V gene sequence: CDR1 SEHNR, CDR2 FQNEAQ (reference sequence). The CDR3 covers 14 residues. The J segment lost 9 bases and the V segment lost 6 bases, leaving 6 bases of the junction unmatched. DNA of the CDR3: TGTGCCAGCAGGCCCGGACAGGGGAGTTCACCCCTCCACTTT. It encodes CASRPGQGSSPLHF.

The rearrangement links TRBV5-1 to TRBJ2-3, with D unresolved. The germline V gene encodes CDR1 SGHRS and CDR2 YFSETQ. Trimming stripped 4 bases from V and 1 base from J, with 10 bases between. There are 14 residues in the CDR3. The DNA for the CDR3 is TGCGCCAGCAGCATTTCCCGGGGCACAGATACGCAGTATTTT. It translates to CASSISRGTDTQYF.

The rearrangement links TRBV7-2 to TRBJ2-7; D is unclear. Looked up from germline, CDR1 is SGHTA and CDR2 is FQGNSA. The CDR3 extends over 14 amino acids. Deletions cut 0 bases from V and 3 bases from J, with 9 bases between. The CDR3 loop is CASSLAGPNYEQYF. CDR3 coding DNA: TGTGCCAGCAGCTTAGCCGGTCCAAACTACGAGCAGTACTTC.

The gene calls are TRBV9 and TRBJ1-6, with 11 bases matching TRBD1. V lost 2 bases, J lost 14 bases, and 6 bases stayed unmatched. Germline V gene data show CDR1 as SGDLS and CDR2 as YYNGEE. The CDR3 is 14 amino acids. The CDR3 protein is CASSVGQGVNTLHF. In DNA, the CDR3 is TGTGCCAGCAGCGTGGGACAGGGGGTCAATACCCTCCACTTT.

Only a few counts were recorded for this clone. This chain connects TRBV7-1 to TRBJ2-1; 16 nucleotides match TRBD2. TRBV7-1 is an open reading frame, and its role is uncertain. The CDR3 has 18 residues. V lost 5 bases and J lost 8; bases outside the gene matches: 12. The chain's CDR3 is CASSLQTGLAGGPYEQFF. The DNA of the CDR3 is TGTGCCAGCAGCCTTCAGACGGGACTAGCGGGAGGGCCGTATGAGCAGTTCTTC.